These 11 T cell receptor beta chains share one sample of origin, sequenced in a study of vaccination effects on CD4 cells after COVID-19. No antigens are known for them. This table comes from immunoSEQ multiplex PCR, and its TCRdb copy is limited to in-frame clones, with some not included. This sample has fewer than 80,000 clones, with 74% found just once. Before any sequencing was done, the ViraFEST assay used viral peptide pools to expand antigen-specific CD4+ T cells. When more than 9 days of culture had elapsed, CD4+ T cells were isolated. The participants, recipients of two vaccine doses, got either BNT162b2 or mRNA-1273. The input for sequencing was CD4+ T cells from PBMCs cultured with HCoV-229E spike peptides, taken after COVID-19 vaccination. Receptor source: a human donor who received a COVID-19 vaccine.

There are a few counts of this clone. The genes are TRBV10-1 and TRBJ2-7; 9 nucleotides line up with TRBD2. Germline V lookup: CDR1 WNHNN, CDR2 SYGVQD (reference sequence). The length of the CDR3 is 15 residues. The J segment lost 3 bases and the V segment lost 2 bases, leaving 5 bases of the junction unmatched. Here the CDR3 DNA reads TGCGCCAGCAGTGAGATAGCGGGGGTGCACTACGAGCAGTACGTC. Translation: CASSEIAGVHYEQYV.

This clone was seen more than once but under ten times. The rearrangement joins TRBV6-1 to TRBJ2-3; the D gene is possibly TRBD2 (5 bases). V was clipped by 1 base and J by 3 bases, with 8 bases between them. CDR1 MNHNS and CDR2 SASEGT come from the germline V gene. The CDR3 is 14 amino acids. CDR3 in DNA: TGTGCCAGCAGTGAAGGTCTAGCAACAGATACGCAGTATTTT. It translates to CASSEGLATDTQYF.

The chain employs TRBV5-1 and TRBJ1-3, with 8 nucleotides matching TRBD1. Germline CDR1 SGHRS, CDR2 YFSETQ. J gave up 0 bases and V 5 bases, and 4 bases lay outside the gene matches. CDR3 length: 15 residues. CDR3 DNA sequence: TGCGCCAGCAGGTCCGGGACAGGCTCTGGAAACACCATATATTTT. Its translation: CASRSGTGSGNTIYF.

The CDR3 DNA follows: TGTGCCAGCAGCGTAGGGACTAGCGGGGGGCAGACCCAGTACTTC. Protein: CASSVGTSGGQTQYF. V and J are TRBV9 and TRBJ2-5; 14 nucleotides align to TRBD2. The germline CDR1 and CDR2 sequences are SGDLS and YYNGEE. This CDR3 comprises 15 residues. The V and J ends lost 0 bases and 6 bases, in that order; junction bases with no gene match: 1. Combining the CDR3 with reference TRBV9 and TRBJ2-5 gives the whole variable domain DSGVTQTPKHLITATGQRVTLRCSPRSGDLSVYWYQQSLDQGLQFLIQYYNGEERAKGNILERFSAQQFPDLHSELNLSSLELGDSALYFCASSVGTSGGQTQYFGPGTRLLVL.

CDR3 nucleotides: TGTGCCAGCTCCACCGTAAGTGGGGGCGAAAGAGGCTACACCTTC. This sequence encodes CASSTVSGGERGYTF. The chain recombines TRBV28 with TRBJ1-2; D is perhaps TRBD1 (6 bases). Germline V gene data show CDR1 as MDHEN and CDR2 as SYDVKM. Trimming took off 8 bases at V and 8 bases at J, with 24 bases between the two ends. The CDR3 extends over 15 amino acids.

V usage is TRBV18 and J usage is TRBJ2-2; 7 positions agree with TRBD1. Germline loops: CDR1 KGHSH, CDR2 LQKENI. V shed 3 bases and J 1 base; nucleotides not matched to a gene: 11. This CDR3 contains 18 residues. This chain's CDR3 is CASSPIKDRAENTGELFF. The CDR3, as DNA: TGTGCCAGCTCACCTATAAAAGACAGGGCCGAGAACACCGGGGAGCTGTTTTTT. The complete variable domain, with remaining parts taken from reference TRBV18 and TRBJ2-2, reads NAGVMQNPRHLVRRRGQEARLRCSPMKGHSHVYWYRQLPEEGLKFMVYLQKENIIDESGMPKERFSAEFPKEGPSILRIQQVVRGDSAAYFCASSPIKDRAENTGELFFGEGSRLTVL.

The chain links TRBV7-2 to TRBJ1-5; D call uncertain. Germline V CDR1 and CDR2: SGHTA, FQGNSA. CDR3 length: 15 residues. V dropped 0 bases and J dropped 6 bases, with 12 bases sitting between them. CDR3 sequence (DNA): TGTGCCAGCAGCTTAGCTGGCAGGCTCAGTCAGCCCCAGCATTTT. Translated: CASSLAGRLSQPQHF.

The chain couples TRBV7-9 to TRBJ2-5; tentative D call: TRBD2 (5 bases). Deletions cut 1 base from V and 2 bases from J, with 8 bases between. This CDR3 is built from 14 residues. Germline lookup yields CDR1 SEHNR and CDR2 FQNEAQ (reference sequence). The CDR3 loop is CASSLVSGQETQYF. In nucleotides, the CDR3 is TGTGCCAGCAGCTTAGTGTCGGGGCAAGAGACCCAGTACTTC.

The chain employs TRBV10-1 and TRBJ2-3, with no clear D. V lost 4 bases and J 4 bases, leaving 12 bases between the germline ends. CDR3 length: 14 residues. Germline CDR1 WNHNN, CDR2 SYGVQD (reference sequence). CDR3 region: CASSVGNSADTQYF. The CDR3 nucleotides are TGCGCCAGCAGTGTGGGGAATTCGGCAGATACGCAGTATTTT.

This clone was seen more than once but under ten times. The V gene is TRBV7-8, the J gene TRBJ2-7; 7 bases agree with TRBD2. The germline gives CDR1 SGHVS, CDR2 FQNEAQ. The CDR3 is made up of 15 amino acids. V lost 7 bases to trimming and J lost 6 bases; unmatched junction nucleotides: 15. CDR3 loop: CASTQPGGGYGEQYV. The CDR3 DNA is TGTGCCAGCACCCAACCGGGCGGGGGTTATGGCGAGCAGTACGTC.

The sample holds a few counts of this clone. The J gene is TRBJ2-7, the V gene TRBV5-5, with D unclear. Germline V gene lookup returns CDR1 SGHKS and CDR2 YYEKEE (reference sequence). This CDR3 spans 16 amino acids. The V and J ends lost 1 base and 5 bases respectively, with 19 bases between them. CDR3 sequence reads: CASSLRGWEGSNEQYV. CDR3 in DNA: TGTGCCAGCAGCTTGCGAGGATGGGAAGGGTCTAACGAGCAGTACGTC.